One sample yielded the 24 T cell receptor beta chains listed below, sequenced in a study of CD8 T cells in Susac syndrome. Reverse transcription used roughly 0.45 to 1 ug RNA and random hexamers. TCRdb ran MiXCR on the immunoSEQ multiplex PCR reads and lists one entry per CDR3 protein. This sample has about 440,000 distinct CDR3 sequences, with approximately 85% found just once. The sequencing input was CD8+ T cells from PBMCs. These TCRs come from a human donor with multiple sclerosis.

The rearrangement joins TRBV5-1 to TRBJ2-1; 9 nucleotides line up with TRBD1. Trimming took 1 base from V and 7 from J; bases not matched to a gene: 9. The CDR3 loop spans 16 amino acids. In germline, CDR1 is SGHRS, CDR2 YFSETQ. The CDR3 coding sequence is TGCGCCAGCAGCTTGCCCCGGGACAGGGCAATTAATGAGCAGTTCTTC. This gives the protein CASSLPRDRAINEQFF.

The chain recombines TRBV29-1 with TRBJ2-7; 8 nucleotides agree with TRBD2. There are 12 residues in the CDR3. Germline V gene lookup returns CDR1 SQVTM and CDR2 ANQGSEA. Losses at the gene ends were 6 bases for V and 3 bases for J; bases not matched to a gene: 4. In DNA form, the CDR3 reads TGCAGCGTGAGCCGGGAGGGCTACGAGCAGTACTTC. Translation: CSVSREGYEQYF.

As for this clonotype: At one boundary the junction diverges from the germline segment, which might be a read error. The chain joins TRBV25-1 to TRBJ2-7; the D is unclear. Germline loops: CDR1 MGHDK, CDR2 SYGVNS. This CDR3 spans 13 amino acids. CDR3 sequence (DNA): TGTGCCAGCAGTGATCCACCCTCCTACGAGCAGTGCTTC. Translation: CASSDPPSYEQCF.

The rearrangement uses TRBV7-9 and TRBJ1-1, with a possible D match to TRBD1 (5 bases). CDR1 SEHNR and CDR2 FQNEAQ come from the germline V gene (reference sequence). The CDR3 is made up of 15 amino acids. Trimming took 3 bases from V and 1 from J, leaving 12 bases between them. CDR3 residues: CASSLYDSKNTEAFF. The CDR3 nucleotides read TGTGCCAGCAGCTTGTATGACAGTAAGAACACTGAAGCTTTCTTT.

The chain has TRBV27 and TRBJ1-2, with D maybe TRBD1 (6 bases). V gave up 2 bases and J gave up 0 bases, with 7 bases separating them. CDR3 length equals 14 residues. Germline V lookup: CDR1 MNHEY, CDR2 SMNVEV (reference sequence). Written as DNA, the CDR3 is TGTGCCAGCAGTTTAACAGGGCCTAACTATGGCTACACCTTC. Encoded protein: CASSLTGPNYGYTF.

The J gene is TRBJ1-5, the V gene TRBV11-2; 8 positions match TRBD1. In germline, CDR1 is SGHAT, CDR2 FQNNGV. With 6 bases clipped from V and 5 bases from J, the junction kept 0 bases outside the gene matches. The CDR3 has 12 amino acids. The DNA of the CDR3 is TGTGCCAGCAGGACAGGGGATCAGCCCCAGCATTTT. This translates into CASRTGDQPQHF.

The J gene is TRBJ2-7, the V gene TRBV6-5, with 12 bases aligning to TRBD2. The length of the CDR3 is 18 residues. Germline V gene data show CDR1 as MNHEY and CDR2 as SVGAGI. V lost 2 bases to trimming and J lost 5 bases; unmatched junction nucleotides: 13. For the CDR3, the DNA is TGTGCCAGCAGTTACGGCGGGCTAGCGGGAGGGCCGAGGAACGAGCAGTACTTC. Translating gives CASSYGGLAGGPRNEQYF.

The table lists this clonotype with a few counts. V usage is TRBV5-6 and J usage is TRBJ1-2; D not certain. V dropped 4 bases and J dropped 2 bases, with 12 bases sitting between them. This CDR3 has 14 residues. Germline V CDR1 and CDR2: SGHDT, YYEEEE. This chain's CDR3 is CASSPSGSNYGYTF. The CDR3 DNA reads as TGTGCCAGCAGCCCCTCGGGATCGAACTATGGCTACACCTTC. The whole variable domain, remainder taken from reference TRBV5-6 and TRBJ1-2, is DAGVTQSPTHLIKTRGQQVTLRCSPKSGHDTVSWYQQALGQGPQFIFQYYEEEERQRGNFPDRFSGHQFPNYSSELNVNALLLGDSALYLCASSPSGSNYGYTFGSGTRLTVV.

The genes are TRBV30 and TRBJ2-3; TRBD2 matches 7 bases. V lost 2 bases to trimming and J lost 1 base; unmatched junction nucleotides: 0. The germline CDR1 and CDR2 sequences are GTSNPN and SVGIG (reference sequence). This CDR3 contains 13 residues. The CDR3 loop is CAWSSGGTDTQYF. DNA of the CDR3: TGTGCCTGGAGTAGCGGGGGCACAGATACGCAGTATTTT. Combining the CDR3 with reference TRBV30 and TRBJ2-3 gives the whole variable domain SQTIHQWPATLVQPVGSPLSLECTVEGTSNPNLYWYRQAAGRGLQLLFYSVGIGQISSEVPQNLSASRPQDRQFILSSKKLLLSDSGFYLCAWSSGGTDTQYFGPGTRLTVL.

The chain joins TRBV10-2 to TRBJ2-2, with 15 bases aligning to TRBD2. CDR3 size: 17 residues. Trimming cost V 2 bases and J 5 bases; bases outside gene matches: 3. Germline V gene data show CDR1 as WSHSY and CDR2 as SAAADI. CDR3 nucleotides: TGCGCCAGCAGTGAGCCGGGACTAGCGGGGGGTACCGGGGAGCTGTTTTTT. It translates to CASSEPGLAGGTGELFF.

The CDR3 loop is CASSSQRQNTGELFF. CDR3 coding DNA: TGTGCCAGCAGTTCTCAGCGGCAGAACACCGGGGAGCTGTTTTTT. This rearrangement joins TRBV27 to TRBJ2-2, with D perhaps TRBD2 (5 bases). The V end lost 4 bases, the J end lost 1 base, and 10 bases lay between the germline ends. The CDR3 runs to 15 residues. Germline CDR1 is MNHEY and CDR2 is SMNVEV (reference sequence).

The V gene is TRBV6-5, the J gene TRBJ2-4; D unresolved. CDR1 and CDR2 (germline): MNHEY, SVGAGI. The V gene lost 0 bases and the J gene lost 7 bases, with 19 bases spanning the gap. The CDR3 totals 17 residues. CDR3 in DNA: TGTGCCAGCAGTTACTCCCTCCCGGGCAGCCGGACCAACATTCAGTACTTC. Its translation is CASSYSLPGSRTNIQYF.

V and J are TRBV20-1 and TRBJ1-4, with no clear D. Germline CDR1 reads DFQATT; CDR2 reads SNEGSKA (reference sequence). This CDR3 has 15 residues. Trimming stripped 2 bases from V and 0 bases from J, with 10 bases between. Written as DNA, the CDR3 is TGCAGTGCTAGAAGAGAGCCTGCAACTAATGAAAAACTGTTTTTT. It encodes CSARREPATNEKLFF.

This chain uses TRBV6-5 with TRBJ1-2; D might be TRBD1 (6 bases). This CDR3 region has 18 residues. CDR1 and CDR2 (germline): MNHEY, SVGAGI. V gave up 1 base and J gave up 4 bases, with 22 bases separating them. CDR3 amino acids: CASSYLLHTGQQLYGYTF. As DNA, the CDR3 is TGTGCCAGCAGTTACTTACTTCACACCGGACAGCAACTCTATGGCTACACCTTC.

The V call is TRBV18, the J call TRBJ1-5; 7 bases fit TRBD1. The CDR3 is 18 amino acids. Per germline, CDR1 KGHSH and CDR2 LQKENI. V lost 4 bases and J lost 2; bases outside the gene matches: 14. CDR3 sequence reads: CASSRRDSSTEGNQPQHF. The CDR3 bases are TGTGCCAGCTCACGCCGGGACAGTTCTACGGAGGGCAATCAGCCCCAGCATTTT.

The J gene is TRBJ1-2, the V gene TRBV5-1; TRBD1 aligns across 11 bases. CDR3 length: 17 residues. CDR1 and CDR2 from the germline V gene are SGHRS and YFSETQ. The ends lost 4 bases at V and 4 bases at J; junction bases unmatched: 12. The CDR3 DNA reads TGCGCCAGCAGCCCCTGGACAGGGGGCTTCCACATCTATGGCTACACCTTC. It codes for CASSPWTGGFHIYGYTF.

The chain recombines TRBV6-5 with TRBJ2-2; D might be TRBD1 or TRBD2, each matching 5 bases. This CDR3 is built from 13 residues. V lost 6 bases, J lost 5 bases, and 10 bases lay in between. The germline gives CDR1 MNHEY, CDR2 SVGAGI. The CDR3 nucleotides read TGTGCCAGCAGGGGGGTTGAGACCGGGGAGCTGTTTTTT. Amino acids: CASRGVETGELFF.

V is TRBV5-1 and J is TRBJ2-7, with D possibly matching TRBD1 (6 bases). Germline V gene sequence: CDR1 SGHRS, CDR2 YFSETQ. Trimming removed 4 bases at V and 5 bases at J, with 10 bases between. This CDR3 is 12 amino acids long. In nucleotides, the CDR3 is TGCGCCAGCAGCCAACAGGGAAACGAGCAGTACTTC. This translates into CASSQQGNEQYF.

The chain combines TRBV5-4 with TRBJ2-1; D unresolved. V was trimmed by 5 bases and J by 0 bases, leaving 15 bases between them. The germline CDR1 and CDR2 sequences are SGHNT and YYREEE (reference sequence). CDR3 size: 16 residues. For the CDR3, the DNA is TGTGCCAGCAGTTCAGAAACTGGAAGCTCCTACAATGAGCAGTTCTTC. Residues: CASSSETGSSYNEQFF.

This chain joins TRBV10-3 and TRBJ1-1; possible D gene TRBD1, 5 bases. Germline CDR1 ENHRY, CDR2 SYGVKD. V lost 7 bases to trimming and J lost 0 bases, with 9 bases between them. The CDR3 consists of 13 residues. As DNA, the CDR3 is TGTGCCATCACGGGGACCCTGAACACTGAAGCTTTCTTT. This codes for CAITGTLNTEAFF.

This chain uses TRBV29-1 with TRBJ1-2; the D gene is possibly TRBD1 (5 bases). Trimming took 0 bases from V and 4 from J, leaving 12 bases between them. Germline CDR1 SQVTM, CDR2 ANQGSEA. This CDR3 spans 14 amino acids. The CDR3 sequence is CSVEDTGVSYGYTF. The CDR3 nucleotides are TGCAGCGTTGAAGATACAGGAGTTAGCTATGGCTACACCTTC.

This clonotype appeared a few times. In DNA form, the CDR3 reads TGTGCCAGCACCTGGGACTTGTCTTACGAGCAGTACTTC. This sequence encodes CASTWDLSYEQYF. V usage is TRBV6-2 or TRBV6-3 and J usage is TRBJ2-7; the D gene is possibly TRBD2 (6 bases). This CDR3 contains 13 residues. The V gene lost 7 bases and the J gene lost 4 bases, with 14 bases spanning the gap. The germline V gene encodes CDR1 MNHEY and CDR2 SVGEGT.

The chain employs TRBV28 and TRBJ2-1; D remains ambiguous. Germline assignment: CDR1 MDHEN and CDR2 SYDVKM. The CDR3 consists of 15 residues. V was shortened by 1 base and J by 0 bases, with 7 bases between the two germline ends. CDR3 sequence: CASSLSSPSYNEQFF. The CDR3 DNA sequence: TGTGCCAGCAGTTTATCGTCACCCTCCTACAATGAGCAGTTCTTC.

The chain is built from TRBV2 and TRBJ2-7; TRBD1 matches at 8 bases. With V trimmed by 7 bases and J by 3 bases, 5 bases remained unmatched. The germline gives CDR1 SNHLY, CDR2 FYNNEI. This CDR3 region has 13 residues. Here the CDR3 reads CASKGTGIYEQYF. CDR3 sequence (DNA): TGTGCCAGCAAAGGGACAGGTATCTACGAGCAGTACTTC.